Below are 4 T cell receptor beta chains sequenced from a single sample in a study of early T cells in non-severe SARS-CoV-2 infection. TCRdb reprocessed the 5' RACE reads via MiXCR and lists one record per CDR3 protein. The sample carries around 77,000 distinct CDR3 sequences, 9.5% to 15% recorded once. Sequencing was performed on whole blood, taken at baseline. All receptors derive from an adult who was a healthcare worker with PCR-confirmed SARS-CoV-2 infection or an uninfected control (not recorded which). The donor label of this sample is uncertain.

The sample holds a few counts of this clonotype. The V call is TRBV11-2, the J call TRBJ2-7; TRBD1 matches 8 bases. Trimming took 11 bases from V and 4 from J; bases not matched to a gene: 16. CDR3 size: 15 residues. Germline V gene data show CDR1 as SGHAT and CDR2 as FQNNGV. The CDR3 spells CASTLGGTGMYEQYF. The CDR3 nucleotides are TGTGCCTCGACGTTAGGTGGGACAGGCATGTACGAGCAGTACTTC.

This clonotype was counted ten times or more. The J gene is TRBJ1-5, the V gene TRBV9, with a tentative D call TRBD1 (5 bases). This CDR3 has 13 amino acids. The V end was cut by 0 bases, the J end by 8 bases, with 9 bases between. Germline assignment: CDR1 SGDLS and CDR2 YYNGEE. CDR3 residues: CASSVGDGEPQHF. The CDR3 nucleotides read TGTGCCAGCAGCGTAGGGGACGGAGAGCCCCAGCATTTT.

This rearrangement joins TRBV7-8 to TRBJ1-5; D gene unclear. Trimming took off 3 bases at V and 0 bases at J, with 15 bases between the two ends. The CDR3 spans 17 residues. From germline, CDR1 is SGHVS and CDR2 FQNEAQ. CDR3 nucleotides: TGTGCCAGCAGCTTGTTGTTTTTCGGGCTTAGCAATCAGCCCCAGCATTTT. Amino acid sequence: CASSLLFFGLSNQPQHF.

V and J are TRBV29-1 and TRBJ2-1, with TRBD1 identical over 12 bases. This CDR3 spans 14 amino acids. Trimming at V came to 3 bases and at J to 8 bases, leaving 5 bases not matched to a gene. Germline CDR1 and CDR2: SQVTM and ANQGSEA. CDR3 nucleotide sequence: TGCAGCGTTGAGTGGGACAGGGGGCGCGATGAGCAGTTCTTC. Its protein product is CSVEWDRGRDEQFF.